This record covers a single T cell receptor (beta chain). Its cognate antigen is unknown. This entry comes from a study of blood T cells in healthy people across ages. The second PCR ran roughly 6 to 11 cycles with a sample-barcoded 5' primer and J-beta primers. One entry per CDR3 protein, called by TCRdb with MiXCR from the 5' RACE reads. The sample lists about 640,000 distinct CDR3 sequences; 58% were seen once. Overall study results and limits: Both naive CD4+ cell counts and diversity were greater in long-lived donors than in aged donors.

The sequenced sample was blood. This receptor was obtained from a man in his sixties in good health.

CDR3 amino acids: CSVQLAVQETQYF. The CDR3 DNA is TGCAGCGTCCAACTAGCGGTACAAGAGACCCAGTACTTC. The genes are TRBV29-1 and TRBJ2-5, with 8 bases fitting TRBD2. V was pared by 6 bases and J by 2 bases, with 5 bases of the junction left unmatched. Germline V gene data show CDR1 as SQVTM and CDR2 as ANQGSEA. The CDR3 is 13 residues long.